These 19 T cell receptor beta chains originate from one sample sequenced in a study of cytomegalovirus exposure and HLA in healthy donors. Use of 60 Vbeta and 13 Jbeta primers characterized the PCR. Libraries were prepared by immunoSEQ multiplex PCR; TCRdb keeps only in-frame clonotypes and omits some of them. The sample lists 100,000 to 150,000 clones; 10% were seen once. The specimen was PBMCs. Receptors originate from a woman aged 18-30 years in good health and CMV-seropositive.

This clone was detected a few times. The chain uses TRBV7-9 and TRBJ1-2, with D possibly TRBD1 on 5 matching bases. The CDR3 is 13 amino acids. Per germline, CDR1 SEHNR and CDR2 FQNEAQ (reference sequence). The V and J ends lost 1 base and 12 bases respectively, with 15 bases between them. CDR3 coding DNA: TGTGCCAGCAGCTTAGAAGCGGGACTCTCCAACACCTTC. Its protein product is CASSLEAGLSNTF.

This clone was seen a few times. The chain combines TRBV2 with TRBJ2-5; D might be TRBD1 (6 bases). Germline CDR1 and CDR2: SNHLY and FYNNEI. The CDR3 is 12 amino acids. V gave up 7 bases and J gave up 5 bases, with 11 bases separating them. The CDR3 spells CASKGVRETQYF. As DNA, the CDR3 is TGTGCCAGCAAGGGGGTGCGGGAGACCCAGTACTTC.

J is TRBJ2-5 and V is TRBV29-1, with D perhaps TRBD2 (5 bases). Germline lookup yields CDR1 SQVTM and CDR2 ANQGSEA. This CDR3 spans 11 amino acids. With 4 bases removed from V and 9 bases from J, the gap between germline ends came to 12 bases. CDR3 bases: TGCAGCGTTGCCCCCGCCGGGGCCCAGTACTTC. Its translation: CSVAPAGAQYF.

This clone occurred many times. The DNA is omitted, as the CDR3 cannot be located on it reliably, and the CDR3 follows TCRdb's listing. This chain links TRBV21-1 with TRBJ2-7; TRBD1 is the table's D call, not checked against the DNA. TRBV21-1 is a listed pseudogene. Including both end residues, the CDR3 is 18 amino acids long. The CDR3 here is CASVGTGIGNLSSYEQYF.

The chain couples TRBV7-9 to TRBJ1-4, with 7 bases aligning to TRBD1. V was clipped by 6 bases and J by 3 bases; unmatched bases: 7. Germline-derived CDR1 and CDR2 are SEHNR and FQNEAQ (reference sequence). There are 15 residues in the CDR3. The CDR3 region is CASRDTGEPNEKLFF. CDR3 DNA: TGTGCCAGCAGAGATACAGGGGAGCCTAATGAAAAACTGTTTTTT.

This clone was counted only a few times. The chain has TRBV29-1 and TRBJ1-3; D unresolved. Germline CDR1 reads SQVTM; CDR2 reads ANQGSEA. V lost 7 bases and J 4 bases, leaving 11 bases between the germline ends. The CDR3 consists of 12 residues. The CDR3 sequence is CSALSAGNTIYF. The CDR3 nucleotides read TGCAGCGCACTGTCTGCCGGAAACACCATATATTTT.

This clone was seen repeatedly, ten times or more. V is TRBV6-1 and J is TRBJ1-2; D is unclear. The CDR3 totals 14 residues. Germline lookup yields CDR1 MNHNS and CDR2 SASEGT. V gave up 0 bases and J gave up 4 bases, with 9 bases separating them. The CDR3 is CASSEAVESYGYTF. Here the CDR3 DNA reads TGTGCCAGCAGTGAAGCTGTAGAGAGCTATGGCTACACCTTC.

CDR3 in amino acids: CASSIGQGDTEAFF. In DNA form, the CDR3 reads TGTGCCAGTAGTATTGGGCAGGGGGACACTGAAGCTTTCTTT. The V gene is TRBV19, the J gene TRBJ1-1; TRBD1 matches 7 bases. Germline CDR1 reads LNHDA; CDR2 reads SQIVND (reference sequence). This CDR3 region has 14 residues. Trimming cost V 3 bases and J 3 bases; bases outside gene matches: 4.

J is TRBJ1-1 and V is TRBV4-1; 7 nucleotides line up with TRBD1. The CDR3 spans 15 residues. Germline V gene lookup returns CDR1 MGHRA and CDR2 YSYEKL. V was pared by 0 bases and J by 1 base, with 2 bases of the junction left unmatched. The CDR3 region is CASSQDRTGNTEAFF. CDR3 DNA: TGCGCCAGCAGCCAAGATAGGACAGGGAACACTGAAGCTTTCTTT.

The chain employs TRBV7-9 and TRBJ2-7; weak D call: TRBD2 (5 bases). Germline CDR1 and CDR2: SEHNR and FQNEAQ (reference sequence). CDR3 length equals 15 residues. Between the trimmed V and J ends, which lost 3 bases and 3 bases, there was a span of 15 bases. The CDR3 sequence is CASSFIEGLDYEQYF. DNA of the CDR3: TGTGCCAGCAGCTTTATAGAGGGTTTGGACTACGAGCAGTACTTC.

This rearrangement joins TRBV28 to TRBJ2-7; TRBD1 matches at 8 bases. The CDR3 sequence is 14 residues long. The germline gives CDR1 MDHEN, CDR2 SYDVKM. J was trimmed by 3 bases and V by 4 bases; bases with no gene match: 5. For the CDR3, the DNA is TGTGCCAGCAGTTCCGGGACAGGACTCTACGAGCAGTACTTC. It codes for CASSSGTGLYEQYF.

This clone appeared a few times. CDR3 sequence: CASSQSSGTGHQKLFF. The CDR3 DNA is TGCGCCAGCAGCCAAAGTTCCGGGACAGGGCACCAAAAACTGTTTTTT. V usage is TRBV4-1 and J usage is TRBJ1-4; the match to TRBD1 covers 9 bases. CDR1 and CDR2 (germline): MGHRA, YSYEKL. The CDR3 loop spans 16 amino acids. V dropped 2 bases and J dropped 9; count of bases not matched to a gene: 10.

This clone was seen a few times. The chain couples TRBV29-1 to TRBJ2-1, with 14 bases matching TRBD2. Germline-derived CDR1 and CDR2 are SQVTM and ANQGSEA. The V segment lost 8 bases and the J segment 8 bases; nucleotides outside the gene matches: 11. The CDR3 is 15 residues long. Here the CDR3 DNA reads TGCAGCTCCCGCCTGGGACTAGCGGGAGACCATGAGCAGTTCTTC. This codes for CSSRLGLAGDHEQFF.

In its sample, this clone was seen a few times. The CDR3 DNA reads as TGTGCCAGCGGAACAAGGGGGAGTACACTAAGAGCTTTCTTT. Translating gives CASGTRGSTLRAFF. The gene calls are TRBV2 and TRBJ1-1; D is possibly TRBD1 (6 bases). The CDR3 consists of 14 residues. The germline CDR1 and CDR2 sequences are SNHLY and FYNNEI. V was trimmed by 8 bases and J by 10 bases, leaving 23 bases between them.

A few counts support this clone. In nucleotides, the CDR3 is TGTGCCAGCAGTTTAATGGGCCCTGGGCCCTACACTGAAGCTTTCTTT. The encoded protein is CASSLMGPGPYTEAFF. The chain combines TRBV27 with TRBJ1-1; D call uncertain. Germline assignment: CDR1 MNHEY and CDR2 SMNVEV (reference sequence). V lost 2 bases and J 3 bases, leaving 16 bases between the germline ends. The CDR3 contains 16 residues.

The chain has TRBV5-1 and TRBJ1-2, with D unresolved. The V end lost 1 base, the J end lost 6 bases, and 7 bases lay between the germline ends. CDR1 and CDR2 from the germline V gene are SGHRS and YFSETQ. There are 12 residues in the CDR3. The CDR3: CASSLSGDGYTF. The CDR3 DNA is TGCGCCAGCAGCTTGAGCGGGGATGGCTACACCTTC.

V gene TRBV4-1 combines with J gene TRBJ1-5; D gene uncertain. The CDR3 is made up of 14 amino acids. Germline CDR1 MGHRA, CDR2 YSYEKL. V was shortened by 2 bases and J by 3 bases, with 8 bases between the two germline ends. CDR3 region: CASSQLADNQPQHF. CDR3 nucleotides: TGCGCCAGCAGCCAATTAGCTGACAATCAGCCCCAGCATTTT.

The chain links TRBV9 to TRBJ2-1; 11 nucleotides agree with TRBD1. Germline CDR1 SGDLS, CDR2 YYNGEE. The CDR3 is made up of 15 amino acids. V trimming: 0 bases; J trimming: 6 bases; junction bases outside the gene matches: 2. CDR3 sequence (DNA): TGTGCCAGCAGCGTAGGCGGACAGGGGGCCAATGAGCAGTTCTTC. The encoded protein is CASSVGGQGANEQFF.

V and J are TRBV7-9 and TRBJ2-5; 7 bases are a match to TRBD2. Trimming cost V 4 bases and J 5 bases; bases outside gene matches: 7. Germline values: CDR1 SEHNR, CDR2 FQNEAQ (reference sequence). This CDR3 has 14 residues. CDR3 region: CASSSSGGGETQYF. The CDR3, as DNA: TGTGCCAGCAGCTCCTCGGGGGGAGGGGAGACCCAGTACTTC.